Presented here are 27 T cell receptor beta chains from one specimen sequenced in a study of T cell clonality in common variable immunodeficiency. Using immunoSEQ multiplex PCR, the repertoire was profiled, and TCRdb retains in-frame clones only, with some absent. The repertoire consists of over 30,000 clones, none detected only once. Study observations and caveats: In common variable immunodeficiency, TCR beta chains reportedly carried fewer deletions and N-nucleotide insertions.

These receptors' targets are unknown. The source material was peripheral blood mononuclear cells. The receptor set was obtained from a human donor with common variable immunodeficiency.

This clone was counted a few times. The sequenced fragment ends 3 residues before the CDR3 boundary, so the rest is inferred from the germline J gene. The rearrangement links TRBV7-6 to TRBJ2-1, with 8 bases identical to TRBD2. CDR1 and CDR2 (germline): SGHVS, FNYEAQ. The CDR3 consists of 15 residues. With V trimmed by 1 base and J by 6 bases, 5 bases remained unmatched. CDR3 residues: CASSLVGGVGNEQFF. The sequenced CDR3 bases are TGTGCCAGCAGCTTAGTCGGGGGGGTCGGCAATGAG. Full variable domain (remainder filled in from reference TRBV7-6 and TRBJ2-1): GAGVSQSPRYKVTKRGQDVALRCDPISGHVSLYWYRQALGQGPEFLTYFNYEAQQDKSGLPNDRFSAERPEGSISTLTIQRTEQRDSAMYRCASSLVGGVGNEQFFGPGTRLTVL.

A note on this clone: The read finishes 3 residues shy of the CDR3 end, and the germline J gene is used to complete it. This rearrangement joins TRBV7-9 to TRBJ2-7; D might be TRBD2 (6 bases). Germline V gene lookup returns CDR1 SEHNR and CDR2 FQNEAQ (reference sequence). V lost 5 bases and J lost 2, with 13 bases in between. This CDR3 region has 14 residues. This CDR3 reads CASSQRVGPYEQYF. CDR3 DNA (partial): TGTGCCAGCAGCCAGCGGGTCGGACCCTACGAG. Complete variable domain (other parts from reference TRBV7-9 and TRBJ2-7): DTGVSQNPRHKITKRGQNVTFRCDPISEHNRLYWYRQTLGQGPEFLTYFQNEAQLEKSRLLSDRFSAERPKGSFSTLEIQRTEQGDSAMYLCASSQRVGPYEQYFGPGTRLTVT.

This clone was seen at least ten times. The covered CDR3 bases are TGTGCCAGCAGCCAAGATCTTGGGCCCGGGGGAGGC. This translates into CASSQDLGPGGG. The whole CDR3 region reads CASSQDLGPGGGYTF. V gene TRBV4-2 combines with J gene TRBJ1-2; a possible D gene is TRBD1 (5 bases). The CDR3 end lies 3 residues beyond the end of the read and is filled in from the germline J gene. The CDR3 runs 15 residues. Germline V gene sequence: CDR1 LGHNA, CDR2 YNFKEQ.

This clone was counted at least ten times. The read gets to within 3 residues of the CDR3 end, and the germline J gene fills in the rest. The chain couples TRBV14 to TRBJ2-3; no reliable D call. The germline gives CDR1 SGHDN, CDR2 FVKESK. Trimming shortened V by 6 bases and J by 0 bases, and 13 bases separated the two germline ends. This CDR3 spans 15 amino acids. Incomplete CDR3 DNA: TGTGCCAGCAGACGGTCCCAGACTAGCACAGATACG. It specifies CASRRSQTSTDT. The CDR3 reads in full as CASRRSQTSTDTQYF.

With respect to this clone: The read ends 3 residues early relative to the CDR3; the germline J gene fills the gap. This chain links TRBV7-8 with TRBJ2-7, with TRBD2 matching 7 bases. The CDR3 spans 15 residues. Germline V gene sequence: CDR1 SGHVS, CDR2 FQNEAQ. V lost 0 bases to trimming and J lost 0 bases; unmatched junction nucleotides: 2. CDR3 DNA, as far as it was read: TGTGCCAGCAGCTTAGCCGGGGGGATCTCCTACGAG. It codes for CASSLAGGISYE. The whole CDR3 sequence reads CASSLAGGISYEQYF.

This clone has ten or more counts. The sequence runs out 3 residues before the end of the CDR3; the remainder is reconstructed from the germline J gene. V usage is TRBV5-6 and J usage is TRBJ1-2; the match to TRBD1 covers 7 bases. The germline V gene encodes CDR1 SGHDT and CDR2 YYEEEE. The CDR3 is made up of 15 amino acids. With V trimmed by 4 bases and J by 2 bases, 8 bases remained unmatched. The CDR3 DNA, read in part, is TGTGCCAGCAGCGGAACCGGGACAGACAACTATGGC. It yields the protein CASSGTGTDNYG. The complete CDR3 sequence is CASSGTGTDNYGYTF. Based on the CDR3 plus reference TRBV5-6 and TRBJ1-2, the full variable domain is DAGVTQSPTHLIKTRGQQVTLRCSPKSGHDTVSWYQQALGQGPQFIFQYYEEEERQRGNFPDRFSGHQFPNYSSELNVNALLLGDSALYLCASSGTGTDNYGYTFGSGTRLTVV.

This clone was counted only a few times. The observed sequence ends 3 residues before the CDR3 terminus, with the missing tail filled in from the germline J gene. This sequence joins TRBV20-1 and TRBJ2-5; 10 nucleotides match TRBD2. This CDR3 spans 14 amino acids. After removal of 4 bases from V and 4 bases from J, the junction contained 6 bases not matched to a gene. CDR1 and CDR2 (germline): DFQATT, SNEGSKA (reference sequence). This CDR3 is CSAKRTSGGETQYF. The covered CDR3 bases are TGCAGTGCTAAAAGGACTAGCGGTGGAGAGACC.

At least ten counts were recorded for this clone. The CDR3 end falls 3 residues outside the read, so it is completed with the germline J gene. This chain uses TRBV5-1 with TRBJ1-4; 8 positions match TRBD1. The trim removed 2 bases at V and 3 bases at J, leaving 6 bases unmatched. Germline CDR1 SGHRS, CDR2 YFSETQ. CDR3 length equals 16 residues. The CDR3 bases that were read are TGCGCCAGCAGCTTTCGCACAGGGGGTCCTAATGAAAAA. Translating it yields CASSFRTGGPNEK. In full, the CDR3 is CASSFRTGGPNEKLFF.

To note about this clone: The CDR3 is cut off 3 residues early in the read; its end comes from the germline J gene. The genes are TRBV30 and TRBJ2-2; D possibly corresponds to TRBD1 (6 bases). CDR3 length: 14 amino acids. V lost 4 bases and J 0 bases, leaving 9 bases between the germline ends. Germline CDR1 is GTSNPN and CDR2 is SVGIG (reference sequence). The part of the CDR3 DNA that was read is TGTGCCTGGAATGAGGGGGCGAACACCGGGGAG. Translating it yields CAWNEGANTGE. From start to end, the CDR3 is CAWNEGANTGELFF.

The CDR3 sequence: CAWRYPRDFYEQYF. The sequenced part of the CDR3 DNA is TGTGCCTGGAGATACCCCCGCGACTTCTACGAG. The chain links TRBV30 to TRBJ2-7; D remains ambiguous. The read finishes 3 residues shy of the CDR3 end, and the germline J gene is used to complete it. V dropped 3 bases and J dropped 3 bases, with 15 bases sitting between them. The CDR3 is 14 residues long. Looked up from germline, CDR1 is GTSNPN and CDR2 is SVGIG (reference sequence).

Concerning this clone itself: Read data end 3 residues before the CDR3 end; the end is taken from the germline J gene. J is TRBJ1-4 and V is TRBV6-2 or TRBV6-3; possible D gene TRBD1, 5 bases. The CDR3 is 13 residues long. The V gene's germline CDR1 is MNHEY and CDR2 SVGEGT. V lost 6 bases to trimming and J lost 7 bases, with 12 bases between them. The CDR3 protein is CASSRARFEKLFF. CDR3 DNA (partial): TGTGCCAGCAGCAGGGCGAGGTTTGAAAAA.

This clone was seen a few times. Here the CDR3 reads CASSLTGAYNSPLHF. Partial CDR3 DNA: TGTGCCAGCAGCCTGACAGGGGCCTATAATTCACCC. V usage is TRBV11-2 and J usage is TRBJ1-6; 8 bases map to TRBD1. Coverage ceases 3 residues before the CDR3 finishes, and the germline J gene fills in the end. After removal of 5 bases from V and 2 bases from J, the junction contained 2 bases not matched to a gene. The CDR3 totals 15 residues. Germline CDR1 and CDR2: SGHAT and FQNNGV.

This clone was found a few times. The missing CDR3 end, 3 residues past where the read stops, is filled in from the germline J gene. The rearrangement uses TRBV20-1 and TRBJ1-4; no clear D gene. Germline V CDR1 and CDR2: DFQATT, SNEGSKA (reference sequence). The CDR3 contains 13 residues. With 7 bases removed from V and 7 bases from J, the gap between germline ends came to 16 bases. CDR3 residues: CSVCVTRGEKLFF. CDR3 DNA (partial): TGCAGTGTTTGTGTTACCCGGGGTGAAAAA.

This clone was observed at least ten times. Read sequence stops 3 residues before the CDR3 end, and the germline J gene provides the missing end. The J gene is TRBJ2-5, the V gene TRBV3-1 (or the pseudogene TRBV3-2); D is unresolved. Germline V gives CDR1 LGHDT, CDR2 YNNKEL (reference sequence). V was pared by 1 base and J by 4 bases, with 10 bases between. The CDR3 extends over 14 amino acids. The sequenced CDR3 bases are TGTGCCAGCAGCCAAGTTCCCCTTCGAGAGACC. Its translation is CASSQVPLRET. The complete CDR3 protein is CASSQVPLRETQYF.

This clone was observed many times. The read ends 3 residues shy of where the CDR3 ends; the end is completed using the germline J gene. This chain joins TRBV6-2 or TRBV6-3 and TRBJ1-2, with D possibly matching TRBD1 (5 bases). V lost 4 bases and J lost 0, with 12 bases in between. The CDR3 runs to 15 residues. The germline V gene encodes CDR1 MNHEY and CDR2 SVGEGT. CDR3 DNA, as far as it was read: TGTGCCAGCAGTTCCTACAAGGGGACTAACTATGGC. This translates into CASSSYKGTNYG. The whole CDR3 reads CASSSYKGTNYGYTF.

As concerns this clone: The CDR3 end falls 3 residues outside the read, so it is completed with the germline J gene. The chain combines TRBV7-6 with TRBJ2-3; no clear D gene. V dropped 2 bases and J dropped 4 bases, with 13 bases sitting between them. The CDR3 is made up of 15 amino acids. Looked up from germline, CDR1 is SGHVS and CDR2 is FNYEAQ. The sequenced CDR3 bases are TGTGCCAGCAGCTTAAAGCTACAGATCGCAGATACG. Encoded protein: CASSLKLQIADT. The full CDR3 sequence reads CASSLKLQIADTQYF.

This clone was found a few times. The read terminates 3 residues ahead of where the CDR3 ends, so the germline J gene completes it. The chain employs TRBV19 and TRBJ1-2; D gene uncertain. CDR3 length: 12 amino acids. Germline-derived CDR1 and CDR2 are LNHDA and SQIVND (reference sequence). CDR3 sequence: CASSTAGFDYTF. The sequenced part of the CDR3 DNA is TGTGCCAGTAGTACAGCGGGGTTTGAC.

This clone was counted at least ten times. The read ends 3 residues shy of where the CDR3 ends; the end is completed using the germline J gene. The V call is TRBV29-1, the J call TRBJ2-7; 10 nucleotides align to TRBD1. Trimming cost V 6 bases and J 6 bases; bases outside gene matches: 8. This CDR3 spans 13 amino acids. CDR1 SQVTM and CDR2 ANQGSEA come from the germline V gene. The part of the CDR3 DNA that was read is TGCAGCGTGACCGGACAGGGGGGGTTCGAG. Translation gives CSVTGQGGFE. The complete CDR3 protein is CSVTGQGGFEQYF.

The CDR3 protein is CASSIGHYNEQFF. Incomplete CDR3 DNA: TGTGCCAGCAGCATCGGACACTACAATGAG. The chain recombines TRBV7-3 with TRBJ2-1; D is possibly TRBD1 (5 bases). The CDR3 goes on 3 residues after the read ends, and that part is filled in from the germline J gene. V was pared by 5 bases and J by 3 bases, with 8 bases between. The CDR3 runs 13 residues. CDR1 SGHTA and CDR2 FQGTGA come from the germline V gene.

This clone was found many times. The read finishes 3 residues shy of the CDR3 end, and the germline J gene is used to complete it. J is TRBJ1-4 and V is TRBV28; tentatively, D is TRBD1 (6 bases). There are 14 residues in the CDR3. V was cut by 3 bases and J by 8 bases, with 13 bases left in between. Per germline, CDR1 MDHEN and CDR2 SYDVKM. The part of the CDR3 DNA that was read is TGTGCCAGCAGTTTCCGGCAGGGGAGAGAAAAA. This sequence encodes CASSFRQGREK. The CDR3 as a whole reads CASSFRQGREKLFF.

This clone turned up a few times. The read falls 3 residues short of the CDR3 end, and the missing part is taken from the germline J gene. This rearrangement joins TRBV7-6 to TRBJ1-4, with TRBD1 matching 7 bases. V lost 5 bases to trimming and J lost 4 bases; unmatched junction nucleotides: 7. The germline V gene has CDR1 SGHVS and CDR2 FNYEAQ. The CDR3 is made up of 15 amino acids. The CDR3 here is CASSASGQSNEKLFF. The sequenced CDR3 bases are TGTGCCAGCAGCGCCTCGGGACAGAGTAATGAAAAA. The full variable domain, rest sourced from reference TRBV7-6 and TRBJ1-4, is GAGVSQSPRYKVTKRGQDVALRCDPISGHVSLYWYRQALGQGPEFLTYFNYEAQQDKSGLPNDRFSAERPEGSISTLTIQRTEQRDSAMYRCASSASGQSNEKLFFGSGTQLSVL.

With regard to this clone: Sequencing ends 3 residues short of the CDR3 end; the germline J gene provides the rest. V usage is TRBV7-9 and J usage is TRBJ2-7, with a tentative D call TRBD1 (7 bases). Germline CDR1 is SEHNR and CDR2 is FQNEAQ (reference sequence). Trimming stripped 5 bases from V and 4 bases from J, with 9 bases between. This CDR3 is 12 amino acids long. The CDR3 reads CASSPGGYEQYF. CDR3 DNA, as far as it was read: TGTGCCAGCAGCCCAGGGGGGTACGAG.

This clone was found a few times. Read data end 3 residues before the CDR3 end; the end is taken from the germline J gene. The J gene is TRBJ2-3, the V gene TRBV2; D might be TRBD2 (5 bases). The V end lost 9 bases, the J end lost 1 base, and 14 bases lay between the germline ends. The CDR3 is 14 residues long. Germline lookup yields CDR1 SNHLY and CDR2 FYNNEI. The chain's CDR3 is CARTSGRRTDTQYF. The DNA read from the CDR3 is TGTGCCAGGACCAGCGGCAGACGCACAGATACG.

With respect to this clone: The DNA ends 3 residues before the CDR3 does, and the rest of the CDR3 is filled in from the germline J gene. The genes are TRBV11-2 and TRBJ2-7; 11 nucleotides agree with TRBD1. Germline CDR1 SGHAT, CDR2 FQNNGV. The V segment lost 3 bases and the J segment 3 bases; nucleotides outside the gene matches: 4. CDR3 size: 15 residues. Partial CDR3 DNA: TGTGCCAGCAGCTTTATCGGGACAGGGGGCTACGAG. Translating gives CASSFIGTGGYE. From start to end, the CDR3 is CASSFIGTGGYEQYF.

This clone was observed a handful of times. The read terminates 3 residues before the CDR3 end, so the remaining end is supplied by the germline J gene. The chain has TRBV2 and TRBJ2-1, with D tentatively TRBD2 (6 bases). This CDR3 is built from 15 residues. V lost 6 bases and J 4 bases, leaving 16 bases between the germline ends. Per germline, CDR1 SNHLY and CDR2 FYNNEI. CDR3 sequence: CASSFRDSSYNEQFF. The CDR3 bases that were read are TGTGCCAGCAGCTTCCGGGACTCTTCGTACAATGAG. Full variable domain (rest looked up from reference TRBV2 and TRBJ2-1): EPEVTQTPSHQVTQMGQEVILRCVPISNHLYFYWYRQILGQKVEFLVSFYNNEISEKSEIFDDQFSVERPDGSNFTLKIRSTKLEDSAMYFCASSFRDSSYNEQFFGPGTRLTVL.

This clone appeared a few times. With the read ending 3 residues before the CDR3 end, the germline J gene is used to fill in that end. V usage is TRBV2 and J usage is TRBJ2-5; possibly TRBD2 for D (6 bases). Trimming took off 7 bases at V and 1 base at J, with 10 bases between the two ends. The CDR3 spans 13 residues. Germline V gene data show CDR1 as SNHLY and CDR2 as FYNNEI. The CDR3 loop reads CASTRLVQETQYF. The DNA read from the CDR3 is TGTGCCAGCACGCGACTAGTCCAAGAGACC.

In its sample, this clone was seen many times. The CDR3 extends 3 residues past the end of the read, so its final part is completed from the germline J gene. This sequence joins TRBV7-9 and TRBJ1-1; 9 bases agree with TRBD1. Germline V lookup: CDR1 SEHNR, CDR2 FQNEAQ (reference sequence). The CDR3 loop spans 15 amino acids. The J segment lost 6 bases and the V segment lost 1 base, leaving 6 bases of the junction unmatched. CDR3 protein: CASSLEGTGYPEAFF. The part of the CDR3 DNA that was read is TGTGCCAGCAGCTTAGAGGGGACAGGGTACCCTGAA.